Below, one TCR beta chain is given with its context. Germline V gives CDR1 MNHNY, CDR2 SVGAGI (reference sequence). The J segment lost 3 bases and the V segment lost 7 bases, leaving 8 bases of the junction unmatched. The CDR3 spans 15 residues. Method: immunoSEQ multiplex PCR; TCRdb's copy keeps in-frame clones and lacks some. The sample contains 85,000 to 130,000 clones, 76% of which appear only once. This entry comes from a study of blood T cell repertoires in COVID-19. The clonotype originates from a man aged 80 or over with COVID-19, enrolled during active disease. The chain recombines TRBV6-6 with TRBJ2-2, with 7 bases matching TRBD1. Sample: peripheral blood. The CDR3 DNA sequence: TGTGCCAGCACCCCCTACGGGACAGACACCGGGGAGCTGTTTTTT. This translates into CASTPYGTDTGELFF.